Below are 14 T cell receptor beta chains sequenced from a single sample in a study of cytomegalovirus exposure and HLA in healthy donors. The PCR ran on 60 Vbeta and 13 Jbeta primers. The protocol was immunoSEQ multiplex PCR, while the TCRdb copy is restricted to in-frame clones and leaves out a portion. There are 140,000 or so clones in the sample; roughly 80% occur only once, and less than 3% lies in the top ten. Sequenced sample: PBMCs. Receptors were obtained from a woman between 25 and 40 years old in good health and CMV-seronegative.

This chain connects TRBV5-1 to TRBJ2-5, with D perhaps TRBD2 (6 bases). V lost 0 bases and J 5 bases, leaving 8 bases between the germline ends. CDR1 SGHRS and CDR2 YFSETQ come from the germline V gene. CDR3 size: 13 residues. CDR3 protein: CASSLVEGETQYF. The CDR3 region has the DNA TGCGCCAGCAGCTTGGTGGAGGGCGAGACCCAGTACTTC.

This sequence joins TRBV7-2 and TRBJ2-3; 12 bases are a match to TRBD2. The germline V gene encodes CDR1 SGHTA and CDR2 FQGNSA. Losses at the gene ends were 2 bases for V and 11 bases for J; bases not matched to a gene: 2. The CDR3 covers 13 residues. The DNA of the CDR3 is TGTGCCAGCAGCTTACTAGCGGGGGGGGTGCAGTATTTT. Translated, it gives CASSLLAGGVQYF. The full variable domain, its missing parts supplied by reference TRBV7-2 and TRBJ2-3, is GAGVSQSPSNKVTEKGKDVELRCDPISGHTALYWYRQSLGQGLEFLIYFQGNSAPDKSGLPSDRFSAERTGGSVSTLTIQRTQQEDSAVYLCASSLLAGGVQYFGPGTRLTVL.

The chain carries TRBV11-2 and TRBJ2-1; 9 nucleotides line up with TRBD2. The germline V gene encodes CDR1 SGHAT and CDR2 FQNNGV. This CDR3 is 15 amino acids long. With 4 bases clipped from V and 4 bases from J, the junction kept 5 bases outside the gene matches. The CDR3 is CASSSVAGEYNEQFF. For the CDR3, the DNA is TGTGCCAGCAGCTCGGTAGCGGGAGAATACAATGAGCAGTTCTTC.

The chain uses TRBV15 and TRBJ1-1; weak D call: TRBD1 (5 bases). Germline loops: CDR1 LNHNV, CDR2 YYDKDF (reference sequence). CDR3 size: 16 residues. Trimming left V 0 bases short and J 7 bases short, with 18 bases between. CDR3 sequence (DNA): TGTGCCACCAGCAGAGATACGACAGCTGCTTTAGGTGAAGCTTTCTTT. Translation gives CATSRDTTAALGEAFF.

The CDR3 reads CASSLRQGAGTGELFF. Here the CDR3 DNA reads TGTGCCAGCAGCTTACGGCAGGGGGCGGGCACCGGGGAGCTGTTTTTT. This chain joins TRBV11-2 and TRBJ2-2, with TRBD1 matching over 8 bases. The CDR3 is 16 residues long. V was clipped by 2 bases and J by 4 bases; unmatched bases: 6. Germline CDR1 reads SGHAT; CDR2 reads FQNNGV.

The count of this clone is one. This chain links TRBV7-9 with TRBJ2-1; TRBD2 is a possible D gene (7 bases). With 1 base removed from V and 2 bases from J, the gap between germline ends came to 15 bases. CDR3 length: 17 amino acids. Looked up from germline, CDR1 is SEHNR and CDR2 is FQNEAQ (reference sequence). CDR3 coding DNA: TGTGCCAGCAGCTTAGGGGTGGGGGGGGGCCCCTACAATGAGCAGTTCTTC. This translates into CASSLGVGGGPYNEQFF.

V is TRBV5-6 and J is TRBJ2-5; TRBD2 is a possible D gene (6 bases). V was cut by 1 base and J by 7 bases, with 20 bases left in between. Germline loops: CDR1 SGHDT, CDR2 YYEEEE. The CDR3 totals 16 residues. Here the CDR3 DNA reads TGTGCCAGCAGCTTGCAACTTACGGGACTTCAGTGGACCCAGTACTTC. It encodes CASSLQLTGLQWTQYF.

The CDR3 loop is CASSSRQGPYEQYF. CDR3 in DNA: TGTGCCAGTAGTTCGAGACAGGGACCCTACGAGCAGTACTTC. The gene calls are TRBV19 and TRBJ2-7, with 7 bases lining up with TRBD1. Germline loops: CDR1 LNHDA, CDR2 SQIVND (reference sequence). This CDR3 is built from 14 residues. The V and J ends lost 5 bases and 2 bases, in that order; junction bases with no gene match: 6.

The chain employs TRBV5-6 and TRBJ2-7, with 12 bases fitting TRBD1. The CDR3 spans 19 residues. CDR1 is SGHDT, CDR2 YYEEEE, per germline. Germline trimming cut 4 bases from V and 3 bases from J; bases unmatched to any gene: 17. CDR3 in DNA: TGTGCCAGCAGCCGATACGTCCCGGGACAGGGGGCGCCAAGCTACGAGCAGTACTTC. Translation gives CASSRYVPGQGAPSYEQYF. The whole variable domain, remainder taken from reference TRBV5-6 and TRBJ2-7, is DAGVTQSPTHLIKTRGQQVTLRCSPKSGHDTVSWYQQALGQGPQFIFQYYEEEERQRGNFPDRFSGHQFPNYSSELNVNALLLGDSALYLCASSRYVPGQGAPSYEQYFGPGTRLTVT.

The rearrangement links TRBV29-1 to TRBJ2-7, with a tentative D call TRBD2 (5 bases). Germline loops: CDR1 SQVTM, CDR2 ANQGSEA. V was clipped by 7 bases and J by 2 bases, with 21 bases between them. This CDR3 spans 15 amino acids. CDR3 sequence (DNA): TGCAGCGCCGCCGAGGTGGGAGACTACACCTACGAGCAGTACTTC. Protein product: CSAAEVGDYTYEQYF.

In this sample, this clone turned up a few times. The chain couples TRBV4-2 to TRBJ1-1; TRBD1 matches at 7 bases. V trimming: 0 bases; J trimming: 5 bases; junction bases outside the gene matches: 6. Germline CDR1 is LGHNA and CDR2 is YNFKEQ. There are 15 residues in the CDR3. This CDR3 reads CASSQDRDRETEAFF. CDR3 in DNA: TGTGCCAGCAGCCAAGATCGTGACAGGGAGACTGAAGCTTTCTTT.

The chain links TRBV27 to TRBJ2-7; no definite D call. The CDR3 is made up of 13 amino acids. Germline assignment: CDR1 MNHEY and CDR2 SMNVEV (reference sequence). V was clipped by 3 bases and J by 4 bases, with 10 bases between them. DNA of the CDR3: TGTGCCAGCAGTTTCGGCGACACATACGAGCAGTACTTC. Encoded protein: CASSFGDTYEQYF.

The chain carries TRBV5-4 and TRBJ1-2, with 7 bases lining up with TRBD1. CDR1 is SGHNT, CDR2 YYREEE, per germline (reference sequence). V dropped 4 bases and J dropped 6; count of bases not matched to a gene: 3. This CDR3 spans 12 amino acids. The CDR3 spells CASSAQGNGYTF. The DNA for the CDR3 is TGTGCCAGCAGCGCACAGGGGAATGGCTACACCTTC.

The CDR3: CASSRRLAGRETQYF. The CDR3 nucleotides read TGTGCCAGCAGCCGTAGACTAGCGGGACGAGAGACCCAGTACTTC. The chain couples TRBV7-2 to TRBJ2-5; 11 bases agree with TRBD2. CDR3 size: 15 residues. V shed 5 bases, J shed 4 bases, and the junction held 6 bases outside the gene matches. CDR1 is SGHTA and CDR2 is FQGNSA in the germline V gene.